The clone carrying this T cell receptor (beta chain) showed up just a few times. The antigen remains undetermined. These data are taken from a study of T cell repertoires in cytomegalovirus infection. Study as a whole: It was the public TCR beta signatures that indicated both CMV infection and matching HLA type. Study observations and caveats: CMV-specific TCR beta clonotypes restricted by HLA-C dominated the ex vivo response. The cumulative frequency of public TCR beta families distinguished individuals who carried CMV together with the relevant HLA.

TCRdb re-called the reads with MiXCR, one entry per CDR3 protein. The sample includes 740,000 or so distinct CDR3 sequences, less than 40% of them seen just once. V was shortened by 6 bases and J by 2 bases, with 13 bases between the two germline ends. The CDR3 has 15 residues. The receptor comes from a human donor in good health (CMV status not recorded). Some clones in this sample may be carry-over from other donors' samples. The chain couples TRBV12-3 or TRBV12-4 to TRBJ1-4; no clear D. The sequencing sample was made of PBMCs. The CDR3 DNA follows: TGTGCCAGCAGCCTACAGAGCCCGACTAATGAAAAACTGTTTTTT. Translated, it gives CASSLQSPTNEKLFF.